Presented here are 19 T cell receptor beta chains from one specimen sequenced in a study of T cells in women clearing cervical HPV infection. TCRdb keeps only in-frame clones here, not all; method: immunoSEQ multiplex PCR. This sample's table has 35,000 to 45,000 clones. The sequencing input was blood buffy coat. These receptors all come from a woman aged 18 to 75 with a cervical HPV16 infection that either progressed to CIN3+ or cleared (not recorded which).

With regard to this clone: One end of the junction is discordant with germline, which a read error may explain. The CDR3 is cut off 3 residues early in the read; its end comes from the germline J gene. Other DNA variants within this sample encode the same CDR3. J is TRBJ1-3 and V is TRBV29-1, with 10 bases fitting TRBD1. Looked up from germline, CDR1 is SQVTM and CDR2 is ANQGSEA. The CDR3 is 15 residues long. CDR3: CSVAYRDRGGNTIYF. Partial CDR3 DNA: TGCAGCGTGGCCTACCGGGACAGGGGTGGAAACACG.

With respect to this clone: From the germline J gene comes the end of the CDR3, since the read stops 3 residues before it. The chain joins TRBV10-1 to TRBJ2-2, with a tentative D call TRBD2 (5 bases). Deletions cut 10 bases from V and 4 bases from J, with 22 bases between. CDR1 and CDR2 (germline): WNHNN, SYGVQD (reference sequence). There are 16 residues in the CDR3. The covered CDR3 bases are TGCGCCACCCTCCCCGGGCGGGCCTGTGGCACCGGGGAG. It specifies CATLPGRACGTGE. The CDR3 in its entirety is CATLPGRACGTGELFF.

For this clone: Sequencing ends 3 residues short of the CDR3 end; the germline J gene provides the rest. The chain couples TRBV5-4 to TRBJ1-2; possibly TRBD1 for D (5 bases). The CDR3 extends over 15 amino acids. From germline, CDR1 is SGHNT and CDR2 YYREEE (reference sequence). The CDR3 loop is CASSFTGSRTDTYTF. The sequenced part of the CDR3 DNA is TGTGCCAGCAGCTTTACAGGTTCCCGCACAGATACC.

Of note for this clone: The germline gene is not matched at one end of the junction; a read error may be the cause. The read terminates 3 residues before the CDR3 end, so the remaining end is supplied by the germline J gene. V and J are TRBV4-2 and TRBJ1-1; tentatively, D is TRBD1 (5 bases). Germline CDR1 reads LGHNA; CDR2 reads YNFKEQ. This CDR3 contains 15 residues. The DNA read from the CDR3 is TGCGCCAGCAGCCAAGGTCAGGGTTGGGGCACTGAA. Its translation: CASSQGQGWGTE. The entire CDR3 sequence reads CASSQGQGWGTEAFF.

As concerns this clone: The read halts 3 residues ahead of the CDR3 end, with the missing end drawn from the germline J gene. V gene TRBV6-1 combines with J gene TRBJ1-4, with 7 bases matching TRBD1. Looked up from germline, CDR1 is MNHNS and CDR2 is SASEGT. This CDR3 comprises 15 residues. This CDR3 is CASSDPGQPNSPLFF. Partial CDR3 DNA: TGTGCCAGCAGTGATCCGGGACAGCCCAATTCACCA.

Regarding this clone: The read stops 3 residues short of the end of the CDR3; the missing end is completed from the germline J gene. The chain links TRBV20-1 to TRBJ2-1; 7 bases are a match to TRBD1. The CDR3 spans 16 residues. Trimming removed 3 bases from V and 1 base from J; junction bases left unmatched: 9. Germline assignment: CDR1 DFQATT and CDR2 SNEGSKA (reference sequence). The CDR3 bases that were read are TGCAGTGCTAGGATATTGAACAGGGGATCCTACAATGAG. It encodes CSARILNRGSYNE. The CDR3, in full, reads CSARILNRGSYNEQFF.

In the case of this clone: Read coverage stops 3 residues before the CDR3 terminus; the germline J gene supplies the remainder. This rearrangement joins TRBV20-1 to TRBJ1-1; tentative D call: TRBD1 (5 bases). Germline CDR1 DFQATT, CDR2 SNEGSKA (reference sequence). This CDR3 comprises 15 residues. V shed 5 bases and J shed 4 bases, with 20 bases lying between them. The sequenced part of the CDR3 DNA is TGCAGTGCTTTAAAGCCGTTCCTCGGGGGCACTGAA. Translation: CSALKPFLGGTE. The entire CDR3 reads CSALKPFLGGTEAFF.

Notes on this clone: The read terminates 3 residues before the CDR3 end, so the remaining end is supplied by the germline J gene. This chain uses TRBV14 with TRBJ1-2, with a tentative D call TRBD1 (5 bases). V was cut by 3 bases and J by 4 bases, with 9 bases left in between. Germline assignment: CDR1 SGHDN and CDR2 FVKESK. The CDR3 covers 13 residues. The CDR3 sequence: CASSQDDSYGYTF. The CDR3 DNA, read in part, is TGTGCCAGCAGCCAGGATGACAGCTATGGC.

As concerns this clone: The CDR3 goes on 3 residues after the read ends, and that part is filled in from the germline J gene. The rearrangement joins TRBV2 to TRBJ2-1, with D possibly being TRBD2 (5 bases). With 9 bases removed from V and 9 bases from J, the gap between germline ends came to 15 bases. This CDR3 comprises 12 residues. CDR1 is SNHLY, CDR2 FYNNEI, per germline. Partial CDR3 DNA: TGTGCCAGGAGGTCTAGCTCGGGTGAG. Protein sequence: CARRSSSGE. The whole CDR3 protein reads CARRSSSGEQFF.

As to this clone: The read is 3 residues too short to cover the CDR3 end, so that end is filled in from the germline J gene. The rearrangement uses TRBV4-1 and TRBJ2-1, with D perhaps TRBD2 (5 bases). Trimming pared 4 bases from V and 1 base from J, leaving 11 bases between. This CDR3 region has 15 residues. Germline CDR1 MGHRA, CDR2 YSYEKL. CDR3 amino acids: CASSPTSGSYNEQFF. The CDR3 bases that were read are TGCGCCAGCAGCCCGACCTCGGGGTCCTACAATGAG.

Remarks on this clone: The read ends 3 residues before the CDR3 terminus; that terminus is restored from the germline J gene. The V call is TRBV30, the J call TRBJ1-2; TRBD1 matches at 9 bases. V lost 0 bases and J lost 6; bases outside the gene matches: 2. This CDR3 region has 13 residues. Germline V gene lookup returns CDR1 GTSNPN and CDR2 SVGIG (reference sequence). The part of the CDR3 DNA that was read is TGTGCCTGGAGTGTAGGGACAGGGAATGGC. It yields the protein CAWSVGTGNG. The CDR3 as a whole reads CAWSVGTGNGYTF.

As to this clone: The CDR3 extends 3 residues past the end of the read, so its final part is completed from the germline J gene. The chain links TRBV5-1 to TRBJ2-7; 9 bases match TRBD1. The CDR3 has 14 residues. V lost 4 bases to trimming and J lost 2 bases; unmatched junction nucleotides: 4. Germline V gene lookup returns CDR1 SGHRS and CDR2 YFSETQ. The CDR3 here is CASSEGTGPYEQYF. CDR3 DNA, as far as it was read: TGCGCCAGCAGCGAGGGGACAGGGCCCTACGAG.

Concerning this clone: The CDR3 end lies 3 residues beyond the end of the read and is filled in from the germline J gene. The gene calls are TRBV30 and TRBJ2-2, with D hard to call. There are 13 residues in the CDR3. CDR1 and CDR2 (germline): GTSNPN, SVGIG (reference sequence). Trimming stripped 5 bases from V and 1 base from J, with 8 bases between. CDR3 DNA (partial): TGTGCCTGGGCAACAGTGAACACCGGGGAG. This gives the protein CAWATVNTGE. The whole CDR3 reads CAWATVNTGELFF. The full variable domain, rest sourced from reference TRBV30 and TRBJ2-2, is SQTIHQWPATLVQPVGSPLSLECTVEGTSNPNLYWYRQAAGRGLQLLFYSVGIGQISSEVPQNLSASRPQDRQFILSSKKLLLSDSGFYLCAWATVNTGELFFGEGSRLTVL.

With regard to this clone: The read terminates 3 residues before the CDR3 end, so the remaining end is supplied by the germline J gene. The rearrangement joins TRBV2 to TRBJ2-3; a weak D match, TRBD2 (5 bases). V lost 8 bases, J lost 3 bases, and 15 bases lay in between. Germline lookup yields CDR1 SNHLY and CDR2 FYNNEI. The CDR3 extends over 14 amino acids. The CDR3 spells CASVSQTKTDTQYF. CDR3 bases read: TGTGCCAGCGTGAGTCAGACTAAAACAGATACG.

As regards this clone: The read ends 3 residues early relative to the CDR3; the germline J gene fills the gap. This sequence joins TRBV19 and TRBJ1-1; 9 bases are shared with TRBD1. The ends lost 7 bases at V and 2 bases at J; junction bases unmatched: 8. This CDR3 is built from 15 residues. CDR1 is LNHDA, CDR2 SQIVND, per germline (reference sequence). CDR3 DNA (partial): TGTGCCAGTACCGAAATGACAGGGGGAAACACTGAA. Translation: CASTEMTGGNTE. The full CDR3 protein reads CASTEMTGGNTEAFF.

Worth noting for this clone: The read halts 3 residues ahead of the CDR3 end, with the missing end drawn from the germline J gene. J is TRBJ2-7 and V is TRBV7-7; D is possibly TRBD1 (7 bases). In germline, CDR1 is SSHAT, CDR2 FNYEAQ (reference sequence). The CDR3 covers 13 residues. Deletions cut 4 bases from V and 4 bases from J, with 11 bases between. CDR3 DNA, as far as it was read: TGTGCCAGCAGCTCCGCAGGGGGGTACGAG. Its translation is CASSSAGGYE. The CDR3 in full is CASSSAGGYEQYF.

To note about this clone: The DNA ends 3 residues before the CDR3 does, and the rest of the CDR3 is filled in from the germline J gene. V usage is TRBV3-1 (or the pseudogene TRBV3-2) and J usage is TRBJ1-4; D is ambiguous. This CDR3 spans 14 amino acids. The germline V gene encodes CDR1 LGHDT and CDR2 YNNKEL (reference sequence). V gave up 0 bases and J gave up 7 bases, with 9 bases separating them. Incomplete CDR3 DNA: TGTGCCAGCAGCCAAGATGAGCCGGGTGAAAAA. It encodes CASSQDEPGEK. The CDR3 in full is CASSQDEPGEKLFF.

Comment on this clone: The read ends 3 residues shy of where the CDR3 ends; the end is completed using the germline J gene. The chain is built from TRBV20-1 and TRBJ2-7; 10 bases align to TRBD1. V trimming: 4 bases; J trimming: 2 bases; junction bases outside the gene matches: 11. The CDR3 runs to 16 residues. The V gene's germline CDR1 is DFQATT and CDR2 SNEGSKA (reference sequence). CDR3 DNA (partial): TGCAGTGCTATGGGACAGGGGCCGACCCCGACCTACGAG. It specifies CSAMGQGPTPTYE. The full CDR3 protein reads CSAMGQGPTPTYEQYF.

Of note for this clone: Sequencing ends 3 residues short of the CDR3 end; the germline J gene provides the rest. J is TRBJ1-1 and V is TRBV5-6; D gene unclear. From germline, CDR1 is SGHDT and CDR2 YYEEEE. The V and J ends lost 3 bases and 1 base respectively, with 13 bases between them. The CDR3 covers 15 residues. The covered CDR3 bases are TGTGCCAGCAGCTACATTCCCGGCGGGAACACTGAA. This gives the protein CASSYIPGGNTE. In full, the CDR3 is CASSYIPGGNTEAFF.